This T cell receptor beta chain was found in a study of CD8 T cell repertoires and HIV-1 epitope variants. Study summary: Twenty-five autologous and known Gag and Nef epitope variant peptides each stimulated T cells separately. Epitopes were three Gag families plus Nef HW9 and YT9. Whole-study findings and limits: Fewer than ten TCR beta clonotypes were antigen-specific, 5 or 6 apparently recognizing autologous or escape variants.

Germline lookup yields CDR1 MGHDK and CDR2 SYGVNS. The V end was cut by 6 bases, the J end by 4 bases, with 19 bases between. CDR3 length equals 15 residues. Profiling relied on immunoSEQ multiplex PCR, and the TCRdb table lists in-frame clones only, not all of them. The profile covers under 100,000 clones, with around 67% appearing a single time and roughly 25% taken by the ten largest. A single count supports this clone. The target antigen is unknown. The sequence came from a male donor with HIV. This chain links TRBV25-1 with TRBJ2-7; TRBD1 might be the D (5 bases). Sequenced sample: uncultured baseline CD8+ T cells from peripheral blood mononuclear cells (PBMCs). The CDR3 spells CASSLQGAGSYEQYF. The CDR3 nucleotides are TGTGCCAGCAGCCTTCAAGGGGCTGGTTCTTACGAGCAGTACTTC.